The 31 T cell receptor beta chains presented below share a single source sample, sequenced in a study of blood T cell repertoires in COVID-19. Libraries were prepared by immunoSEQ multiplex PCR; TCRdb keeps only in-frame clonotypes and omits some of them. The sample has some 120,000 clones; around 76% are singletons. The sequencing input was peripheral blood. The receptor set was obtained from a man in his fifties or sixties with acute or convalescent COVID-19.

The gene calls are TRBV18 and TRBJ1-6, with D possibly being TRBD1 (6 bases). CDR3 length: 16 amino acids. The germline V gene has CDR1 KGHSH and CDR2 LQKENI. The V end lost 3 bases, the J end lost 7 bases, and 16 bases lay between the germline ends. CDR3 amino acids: CASSPDGTFGNSPLHF. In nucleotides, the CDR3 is TGTGCCAGCTCACCCGACGGGACATTTGGCAATTCACCCCTCCACTTT.

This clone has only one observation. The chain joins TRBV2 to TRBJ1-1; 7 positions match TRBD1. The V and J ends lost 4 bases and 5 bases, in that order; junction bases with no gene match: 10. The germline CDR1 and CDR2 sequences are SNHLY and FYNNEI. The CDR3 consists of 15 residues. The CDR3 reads CASSGRGRRETEAFF. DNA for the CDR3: TGTGCCAGCAGTGGAAGGGGGCGAAGGGAAACTGAAGCTTTCTTT.

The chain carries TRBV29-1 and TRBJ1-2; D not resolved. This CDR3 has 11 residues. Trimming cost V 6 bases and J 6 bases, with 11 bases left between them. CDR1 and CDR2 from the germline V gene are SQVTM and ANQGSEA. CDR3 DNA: TGCAGCGTGAGGACTGGGAATGGCTACACCTTC. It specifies CSVRTGNGYTF. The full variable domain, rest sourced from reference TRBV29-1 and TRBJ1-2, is SAVISQKPSRDICQRGTSLTIQCQVDSQVTMMFWYRQQPGQSLTLIATANQGSEATYESGFVIDKFPISRPNLTFSTLTVSNMSPEDSSIYLCSVRTGNGYTFGSGTRLTVV.

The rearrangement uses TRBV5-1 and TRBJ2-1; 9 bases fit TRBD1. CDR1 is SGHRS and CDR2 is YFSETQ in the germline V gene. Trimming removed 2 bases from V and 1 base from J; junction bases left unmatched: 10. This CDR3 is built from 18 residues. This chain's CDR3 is CASSFGGGDRESYNEQFF. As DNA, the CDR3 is TGCGCCAGCAGCTTTGGGGGTGGGGACAGGGAATCCTACAATGAGCAGTTCTTC.

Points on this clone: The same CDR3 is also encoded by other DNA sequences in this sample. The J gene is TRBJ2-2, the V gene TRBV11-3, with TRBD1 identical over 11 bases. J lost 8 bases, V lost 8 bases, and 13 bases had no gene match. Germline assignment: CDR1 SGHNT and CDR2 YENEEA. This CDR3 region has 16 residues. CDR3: CASVIGTGGNIGELFF. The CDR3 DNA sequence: TGTGCCAGCGTAATAGGGACAGGGGGGAATATTGGGGAGCTGTTTTTT.

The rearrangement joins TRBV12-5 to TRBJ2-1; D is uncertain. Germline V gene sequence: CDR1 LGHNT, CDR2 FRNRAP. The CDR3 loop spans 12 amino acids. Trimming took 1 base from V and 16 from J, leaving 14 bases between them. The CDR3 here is CASGLDHLQAFF. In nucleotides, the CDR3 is TGTGCTAGTGGTTTGGACCATCTCCAAGCTTTCTTC.

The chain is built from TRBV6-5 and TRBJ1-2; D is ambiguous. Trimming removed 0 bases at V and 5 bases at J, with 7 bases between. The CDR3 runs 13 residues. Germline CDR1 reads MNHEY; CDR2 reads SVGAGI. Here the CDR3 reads CASSYSWRYGYTF. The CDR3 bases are TGTGCCAGCAGTTACTCATGGCGGTATGGCTACACCTTC.

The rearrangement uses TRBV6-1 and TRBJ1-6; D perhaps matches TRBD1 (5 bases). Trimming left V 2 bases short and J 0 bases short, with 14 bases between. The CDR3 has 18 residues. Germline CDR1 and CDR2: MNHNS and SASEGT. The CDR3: CASSEYPRGSSYNSPLHF. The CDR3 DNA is TGTGCCAGCAGTGAATACCCCCGGGGGAGCTCCTATAATTCACCCCTCCACTTT.

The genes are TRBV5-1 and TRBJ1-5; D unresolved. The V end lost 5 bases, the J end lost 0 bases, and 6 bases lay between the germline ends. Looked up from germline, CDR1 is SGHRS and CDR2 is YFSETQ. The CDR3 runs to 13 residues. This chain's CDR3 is CASRQYSNQPQHF. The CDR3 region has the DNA TGCGCCAGCAGACAATATAGCAATCAGCCCCAGCATTTT.

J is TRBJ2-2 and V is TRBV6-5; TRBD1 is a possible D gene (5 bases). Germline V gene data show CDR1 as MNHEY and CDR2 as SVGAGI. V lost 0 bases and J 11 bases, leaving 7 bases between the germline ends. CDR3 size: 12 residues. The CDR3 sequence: CASSYSQGELFF. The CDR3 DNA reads TGTGCCAGCAGTTACTCCCAGGGCGAGCTGTTTTTT.

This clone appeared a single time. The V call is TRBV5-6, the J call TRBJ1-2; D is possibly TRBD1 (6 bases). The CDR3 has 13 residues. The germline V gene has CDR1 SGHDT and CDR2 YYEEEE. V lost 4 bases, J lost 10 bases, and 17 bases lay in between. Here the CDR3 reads CASSQGTLLDYTF. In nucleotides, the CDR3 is TGTGCCAGCAGCCAGGGGACACTGCTCGACTACACCTTC.

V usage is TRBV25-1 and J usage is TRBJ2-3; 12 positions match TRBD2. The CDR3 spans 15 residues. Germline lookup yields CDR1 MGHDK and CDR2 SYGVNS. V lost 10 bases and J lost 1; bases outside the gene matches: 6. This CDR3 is CATDRTSGGTDTQYF. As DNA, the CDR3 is TGTGCCACCGATAGGACTAGCGGGGGCACAGATACGCAGTATTTT. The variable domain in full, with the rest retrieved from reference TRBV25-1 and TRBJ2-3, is EADIYQTPRYLVIGTGKKITLECSQTMGHDKMYWYQQDPGMELHLIHYSYGVNSTEKGDLSSESTVSRIRTEHFPLTLESARPSHTSQYLCATDRTSGGTDTQYFGPGTRLTVL.

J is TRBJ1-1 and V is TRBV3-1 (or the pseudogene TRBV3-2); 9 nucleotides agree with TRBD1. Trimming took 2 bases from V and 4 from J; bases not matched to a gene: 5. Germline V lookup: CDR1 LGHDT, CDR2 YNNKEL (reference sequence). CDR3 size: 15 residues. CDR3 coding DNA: TGTGCCAGCAGCCAATTTAACAGGGGGCTCACTGAAGCTTTCTTT. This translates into CASSQFNRGLTEAFF.

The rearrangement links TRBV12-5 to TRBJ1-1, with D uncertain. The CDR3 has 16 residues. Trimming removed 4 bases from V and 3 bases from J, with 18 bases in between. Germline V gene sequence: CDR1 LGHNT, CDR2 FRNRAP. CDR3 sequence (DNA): TGTGCTAGTGGTTCGAACCCCGCAGACGGGGACACTGAAGCTTTCTTT. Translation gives CASGSNPADGDTEAFF.

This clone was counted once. CDR3 DNA sequence: TGTGCCAGCAGTAGGACAGTAAACCGACCTGAAGCTTTCTTT. Encoded protein: CASSRTVNRPEAFF. The V call is TRBV9, the J call TRBJ1-1; a possible D gene is TRBD1 (6 bases). The V end lost 5 bases, the J end lost 6 bases, and 17 bases lay between the germline ends. Germline assignment: CDR1 SGDLS and CDR2 YYNGEE. This CDR3 spans 14 amino acids.

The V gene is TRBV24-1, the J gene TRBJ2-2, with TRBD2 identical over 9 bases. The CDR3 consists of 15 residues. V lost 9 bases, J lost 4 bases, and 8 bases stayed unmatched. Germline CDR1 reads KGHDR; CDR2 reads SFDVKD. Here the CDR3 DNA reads TGTGCCACCTCCTTTAGCGGGAGTCTCACCGGGGAGCTGTTTTTT. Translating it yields CATSFSGSLTGELFF.

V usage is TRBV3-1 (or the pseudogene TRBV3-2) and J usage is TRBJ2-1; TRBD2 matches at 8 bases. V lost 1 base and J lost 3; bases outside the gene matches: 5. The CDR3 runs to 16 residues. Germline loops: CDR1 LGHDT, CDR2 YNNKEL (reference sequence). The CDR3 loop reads CASSQGERGSYNEQFF. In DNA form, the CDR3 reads TGTGCCAGCAGCCAAGGGGAGCGGGGGAGCTACAATGAGCAGTTCTTC.

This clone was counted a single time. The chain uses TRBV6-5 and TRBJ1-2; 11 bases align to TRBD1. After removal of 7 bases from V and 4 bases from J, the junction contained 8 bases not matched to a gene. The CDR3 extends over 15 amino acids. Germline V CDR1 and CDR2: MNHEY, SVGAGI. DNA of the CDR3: TGTGCCAGCAACAATGGACAGGGGGCAAGCTATGGCTACACCTTC. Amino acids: CASNNGQGASYGYTF.

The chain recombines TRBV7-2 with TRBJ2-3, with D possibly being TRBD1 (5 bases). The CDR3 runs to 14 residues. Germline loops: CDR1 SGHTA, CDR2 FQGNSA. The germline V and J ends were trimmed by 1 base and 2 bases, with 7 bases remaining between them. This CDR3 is CASSLETDTDTQYF. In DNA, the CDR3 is TGTGCCAGCAGCTTAGAGACAGACACAGATACGCAGTATTTT.

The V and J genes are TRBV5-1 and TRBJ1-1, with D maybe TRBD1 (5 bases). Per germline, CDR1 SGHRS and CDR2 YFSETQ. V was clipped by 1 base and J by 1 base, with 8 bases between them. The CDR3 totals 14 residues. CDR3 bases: TGCGCCAGCAGCTTGTACACAGGGAACACTGAAGCTTTCTTT. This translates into CASSLYTGNTEAFF.

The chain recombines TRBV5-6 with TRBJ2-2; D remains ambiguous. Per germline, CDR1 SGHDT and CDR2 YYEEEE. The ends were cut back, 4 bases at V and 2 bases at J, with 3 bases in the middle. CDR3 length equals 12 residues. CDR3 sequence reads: CASSPNTGELFF. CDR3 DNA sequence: TGTGCCAGCAGCCCAAACACCGGGGAGCTGTTTTTT.

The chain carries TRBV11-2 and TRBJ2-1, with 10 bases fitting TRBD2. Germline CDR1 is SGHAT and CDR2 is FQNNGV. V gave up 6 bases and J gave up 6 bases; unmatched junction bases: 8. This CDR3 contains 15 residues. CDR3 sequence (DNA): TGTGCCAGCAGTCTAGCGGGAGCCCGCGGCAATGAGCAGTTCTTC. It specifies CASSLAGARGNEQFF.

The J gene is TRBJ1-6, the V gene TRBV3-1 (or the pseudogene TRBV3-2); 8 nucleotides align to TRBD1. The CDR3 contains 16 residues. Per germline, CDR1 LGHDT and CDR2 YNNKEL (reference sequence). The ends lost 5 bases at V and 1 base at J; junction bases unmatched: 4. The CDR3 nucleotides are TGTGCCAGCAGCTACGGACAGGGTTCCTATAATTCACCCCTCCACTTT. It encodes CASSYGQGSYNSPLHF.

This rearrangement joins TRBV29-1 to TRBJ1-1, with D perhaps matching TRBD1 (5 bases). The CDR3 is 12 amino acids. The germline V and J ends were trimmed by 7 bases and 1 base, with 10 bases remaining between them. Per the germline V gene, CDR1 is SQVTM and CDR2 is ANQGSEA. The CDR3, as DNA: TGCAGCGCTCAGGGCGGGAACACTGAAGCTTTCTTT. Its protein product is CSAQGGNTEAFF.

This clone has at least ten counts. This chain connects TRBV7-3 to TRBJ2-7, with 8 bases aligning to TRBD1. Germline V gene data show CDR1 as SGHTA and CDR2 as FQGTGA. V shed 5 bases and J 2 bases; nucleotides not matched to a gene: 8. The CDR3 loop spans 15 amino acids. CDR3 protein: CASSPGGAFPYEQYF. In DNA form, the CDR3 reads TGTGCCAGCAGCCCAGGGGGCGCATTTCCCTACGAGCAGTACTTC.

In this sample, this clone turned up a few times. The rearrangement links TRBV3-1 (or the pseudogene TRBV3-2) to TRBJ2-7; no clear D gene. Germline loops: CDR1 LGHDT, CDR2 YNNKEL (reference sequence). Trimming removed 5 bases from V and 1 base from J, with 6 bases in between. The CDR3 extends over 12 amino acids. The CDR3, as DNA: TGTGCCAGCAGCGGAGCTTCCTACGAGCAGTACTTC. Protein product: CASSGASYEQYF.

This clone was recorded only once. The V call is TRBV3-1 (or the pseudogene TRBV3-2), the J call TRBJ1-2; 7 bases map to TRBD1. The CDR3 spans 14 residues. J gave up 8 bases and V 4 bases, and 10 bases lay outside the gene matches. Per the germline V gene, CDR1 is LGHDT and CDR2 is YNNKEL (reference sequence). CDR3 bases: TGTGCCAGCAGCCTCGGGGTGACAGGGAAAGGCTACACCTTC. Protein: CASSLGVTGKGYTF.

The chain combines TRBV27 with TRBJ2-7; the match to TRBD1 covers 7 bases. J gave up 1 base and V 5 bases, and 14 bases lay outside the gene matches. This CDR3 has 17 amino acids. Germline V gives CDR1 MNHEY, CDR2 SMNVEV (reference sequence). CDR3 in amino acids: CASSGLGLRTGSYEQYF. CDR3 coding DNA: TGTGCCAGCAGTGGCCTAGGATTACGGACAGGTTCCTACGAGCAGTACTTC.

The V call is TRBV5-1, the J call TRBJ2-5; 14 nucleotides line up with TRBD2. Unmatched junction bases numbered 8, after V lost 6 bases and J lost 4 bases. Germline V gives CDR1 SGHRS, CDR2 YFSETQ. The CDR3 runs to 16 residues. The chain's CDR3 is CASIPGLAGVGETQYF. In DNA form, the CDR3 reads TGCGCCAGCATACCGGGACTAGCGGGAGTGGGAGAGACCCAGTACTTC. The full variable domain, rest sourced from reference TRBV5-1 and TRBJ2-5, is KAGVTQTPRYLIKTRGQQVTLSCSPISGHRSVSWYQQTPGQGLQFLFEYFSETQRNKGNFPGRFSGRQFSNSRSEMNVSTLELGDSALYLCASIPGLAGVGETQYFGPGTRLLVL.

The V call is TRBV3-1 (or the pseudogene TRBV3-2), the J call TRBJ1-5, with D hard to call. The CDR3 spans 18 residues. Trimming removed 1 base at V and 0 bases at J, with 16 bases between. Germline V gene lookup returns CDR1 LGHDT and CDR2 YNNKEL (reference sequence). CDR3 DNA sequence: TGTGCCAGCAGCCAAGGTTTCGGGAGGCAGTATAGCAATCAGCCCCAGCATTTT. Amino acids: CASSQGFGRQYSNQPQHF.

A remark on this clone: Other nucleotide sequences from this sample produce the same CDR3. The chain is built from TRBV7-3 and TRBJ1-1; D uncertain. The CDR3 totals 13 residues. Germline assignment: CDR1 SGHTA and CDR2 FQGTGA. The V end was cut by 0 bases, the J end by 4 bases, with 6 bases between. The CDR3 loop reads CASSLTGGTEAFF. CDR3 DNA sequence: TGTGCCAGCAGCTTAACGGGAGGCACTGAAGCTTTCTTT.